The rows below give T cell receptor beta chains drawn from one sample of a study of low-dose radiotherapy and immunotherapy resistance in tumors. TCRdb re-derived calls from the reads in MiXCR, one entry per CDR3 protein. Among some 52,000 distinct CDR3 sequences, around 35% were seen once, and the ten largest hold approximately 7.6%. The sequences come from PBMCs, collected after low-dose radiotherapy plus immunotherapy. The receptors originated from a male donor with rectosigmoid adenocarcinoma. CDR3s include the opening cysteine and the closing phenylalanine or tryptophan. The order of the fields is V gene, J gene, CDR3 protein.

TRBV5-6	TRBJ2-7	CASSSDPGNEQYF
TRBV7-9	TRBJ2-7	CASSSRGTGSYEQYF
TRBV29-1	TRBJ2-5	CSALGSGTQETQYF
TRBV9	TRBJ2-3	CASSGRTDTDTQYF
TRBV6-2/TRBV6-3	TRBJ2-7	CASSAGGGYEQYF
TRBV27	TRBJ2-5	CASSTGTSGGGYQETQYF
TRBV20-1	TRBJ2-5	CSAIDSQETQYF
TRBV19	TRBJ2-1	CASSIQRGAYNEQFF
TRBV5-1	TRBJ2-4	CASSSAWSGGADIQYF
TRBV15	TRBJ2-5	CATSRDGQDQETQYF
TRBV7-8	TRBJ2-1	CASSFPETYNEQFF
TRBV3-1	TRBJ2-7	CASSQASSGEQYF
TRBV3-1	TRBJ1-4	CASSQVPHQPGTNEKLFF
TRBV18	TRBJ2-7	CASSHILAWQYF
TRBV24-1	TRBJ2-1	CATSARWGGNEQFF
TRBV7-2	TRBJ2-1	CASSATSGGDEQFF
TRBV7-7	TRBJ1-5	CASSMDRNNQPQHF
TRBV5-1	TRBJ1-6	CASSLDDRVGPLHF
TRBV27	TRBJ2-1	CASSFFNEQFF
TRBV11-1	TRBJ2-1	CASSFKRTGGNEQFF
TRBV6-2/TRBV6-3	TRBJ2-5	CASSYGTEEETQYF
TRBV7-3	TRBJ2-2	CASSLQGASGELFF
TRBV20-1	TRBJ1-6	CSARDGRDLSPLHF
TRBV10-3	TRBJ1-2	CAISIGHYGYTF
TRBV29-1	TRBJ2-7	CSVVRVFYEQYF
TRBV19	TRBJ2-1	CASSIVGQGSSYNEQFF
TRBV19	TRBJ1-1	CASSIDGITEAFF
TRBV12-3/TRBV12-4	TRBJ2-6	CASSSRGPSSGANVLTF
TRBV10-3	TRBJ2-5	CAISGGETQYF
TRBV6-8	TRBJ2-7	CASSSTGGEQYF
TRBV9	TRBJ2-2	CASSTLTARPEELFF
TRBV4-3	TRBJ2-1	CASSQVVRSNEQFF
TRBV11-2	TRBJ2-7	CASSLVGSAYEQYF
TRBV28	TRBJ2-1	CASSSPGQGADEQFF
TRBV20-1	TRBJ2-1	CSARASQGANEQFF
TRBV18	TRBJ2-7	CASSSGANYEQYF
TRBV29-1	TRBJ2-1	CSVGTLAGPSYNEQFF
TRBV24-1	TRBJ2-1	CATSVSKLRGGSGEQFF
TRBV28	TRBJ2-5	CASSSQGRGRIQYF
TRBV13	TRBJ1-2	CASSSRESGYTF
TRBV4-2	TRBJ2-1	CASSQTLSHATSYNEQFF
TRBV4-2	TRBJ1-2	CASSQEGQGNYGYTF
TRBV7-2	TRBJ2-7	CASSPLFGGLSYEQYF
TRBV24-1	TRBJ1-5	CATSGKTGAQPQHF
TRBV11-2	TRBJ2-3	CASSFGPADTQYF
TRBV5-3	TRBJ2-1	CASSLTPSSYNEQFF
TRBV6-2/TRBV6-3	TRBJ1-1	CASSENTGMNTEAFF
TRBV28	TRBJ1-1	CASSVGNRATEAFF
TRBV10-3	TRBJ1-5	CAISEEISNQPQHF
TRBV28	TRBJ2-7	CASSRSAGRAKQYF
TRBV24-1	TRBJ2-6	CATSDQPLTTGGANVLTF
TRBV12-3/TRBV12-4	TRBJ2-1	CASNSRGAGIYNEQFF
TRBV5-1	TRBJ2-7	CASSGQGSYEQYF
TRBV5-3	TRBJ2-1	CARSGGGPAVNEQFF